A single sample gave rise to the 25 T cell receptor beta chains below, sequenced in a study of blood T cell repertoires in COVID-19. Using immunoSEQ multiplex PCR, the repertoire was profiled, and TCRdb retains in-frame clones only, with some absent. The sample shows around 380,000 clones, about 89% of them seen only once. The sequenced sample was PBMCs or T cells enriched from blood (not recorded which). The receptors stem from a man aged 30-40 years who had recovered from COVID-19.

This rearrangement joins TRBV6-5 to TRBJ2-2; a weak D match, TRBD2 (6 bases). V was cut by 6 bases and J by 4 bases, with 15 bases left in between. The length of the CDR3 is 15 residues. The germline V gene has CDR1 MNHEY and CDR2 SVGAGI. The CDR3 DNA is TGTGCCAGCAGCCCAACACGGGGAGGCACCGGGGAGCTGTTTTTT. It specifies CASSPTRGGTGELFF.

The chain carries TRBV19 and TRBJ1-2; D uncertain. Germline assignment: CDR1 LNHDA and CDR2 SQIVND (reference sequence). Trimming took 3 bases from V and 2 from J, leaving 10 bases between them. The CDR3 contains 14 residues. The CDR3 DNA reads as TGTGCCAGTAGTATTGGCGGATTGAACTATGGCTACACCTTC. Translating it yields CASSIGGLNYGYTF.

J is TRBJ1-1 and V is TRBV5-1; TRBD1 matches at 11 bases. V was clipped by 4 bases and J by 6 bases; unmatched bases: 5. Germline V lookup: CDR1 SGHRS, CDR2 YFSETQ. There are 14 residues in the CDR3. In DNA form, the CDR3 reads TGCGCCAGCAGCCAGCCGGGACAGGGGGCTGAAGCTTTCTTT. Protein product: CASSQPGQGAEAFF.

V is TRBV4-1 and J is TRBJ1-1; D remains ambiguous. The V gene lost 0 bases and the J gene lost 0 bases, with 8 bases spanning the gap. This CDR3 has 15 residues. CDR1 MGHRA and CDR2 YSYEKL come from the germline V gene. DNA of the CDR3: TGCGCCAGCAGCCAAGATCCACCGGTGAACACTGAAGCTTTCTTT. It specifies CASSQDPPVNTEAFF.

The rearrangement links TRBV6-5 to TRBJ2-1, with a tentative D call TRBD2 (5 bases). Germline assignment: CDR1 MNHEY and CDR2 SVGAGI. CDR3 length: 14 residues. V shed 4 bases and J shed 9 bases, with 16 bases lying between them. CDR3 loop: CASSSKDSLTEQFF. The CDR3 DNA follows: TGTGCCAGCAGTTCCAAGGACTCGTTGACTGAGCAGTTCTTC.

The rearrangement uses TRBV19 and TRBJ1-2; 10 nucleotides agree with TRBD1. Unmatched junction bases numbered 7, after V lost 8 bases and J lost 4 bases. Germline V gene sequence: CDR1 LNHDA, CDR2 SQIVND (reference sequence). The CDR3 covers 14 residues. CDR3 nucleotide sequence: TGTGCCAGTTCTGTGGGACAGGGGACCTATGGCTACACCTTC. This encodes CASSVGQGTYGYTF.

Here the CDR3 reads CAWSTLSSYNSPLHF. Written as DNA, the CDR3 is TGTGCCTGGAGTACCCTAAGCTCCTATAATTCACCCCTCCACTTT. This sequence joins TRBV30 and TRBJ1-6; D call uncertain. Germline loops: CDR1 GTSNPN, CDR2 SVGIG (reference sequence). Trimming shortened V by 2 bases and J by 0 bases, and 8 bases separated the two germline ends. The CDR3 has 15 amino acids.

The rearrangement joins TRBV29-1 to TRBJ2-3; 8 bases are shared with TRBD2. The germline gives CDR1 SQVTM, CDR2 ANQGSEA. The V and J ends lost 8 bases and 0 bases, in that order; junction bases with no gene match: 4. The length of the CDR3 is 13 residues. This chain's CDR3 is CSLQRGSTDTQYF. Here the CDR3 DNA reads TGCAGCCTCCAGCGGGGGAGCACAGATACGCAGTATTTT.

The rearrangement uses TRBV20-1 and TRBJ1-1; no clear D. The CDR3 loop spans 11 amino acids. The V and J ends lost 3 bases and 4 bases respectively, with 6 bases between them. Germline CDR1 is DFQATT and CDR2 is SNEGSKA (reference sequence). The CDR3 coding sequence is TGCAGTGCTAGCCCGCGCACTGAAGCTTTCTTT. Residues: CSASPRTEAFF.

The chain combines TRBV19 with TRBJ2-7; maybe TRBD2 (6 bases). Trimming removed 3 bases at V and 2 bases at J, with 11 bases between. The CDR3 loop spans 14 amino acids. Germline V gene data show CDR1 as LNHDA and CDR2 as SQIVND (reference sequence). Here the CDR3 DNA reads TGTGCCAGTAGTATGGGACTGCAGACCTACGAGCAGTACTTC. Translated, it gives CASSMGLQTYEQYF.

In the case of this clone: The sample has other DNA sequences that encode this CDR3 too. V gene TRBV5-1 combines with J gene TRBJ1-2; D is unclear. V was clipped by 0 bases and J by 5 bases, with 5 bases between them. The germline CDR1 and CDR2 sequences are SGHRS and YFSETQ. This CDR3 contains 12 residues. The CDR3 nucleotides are TGCGCCAGCAGCTTGGGTCTGTATGGCTACACCTTC. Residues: CASSLGLYGYTF. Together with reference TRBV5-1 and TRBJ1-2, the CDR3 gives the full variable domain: KAGVTQTPRYLIKTRGQQVTLSCSPISGHRSVSWYQQTPGQGLQFLFEYFSETQRNKGNFPGRFSGRQFSNSRSEMNVSTLELGDSALYLCASSLGLYGYTFGSGTRLTVV.

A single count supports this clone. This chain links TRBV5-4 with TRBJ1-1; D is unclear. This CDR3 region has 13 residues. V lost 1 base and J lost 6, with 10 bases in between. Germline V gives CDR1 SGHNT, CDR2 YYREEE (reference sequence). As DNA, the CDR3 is TGTGCCAGCAGCTTGACGAGTATAGCTGAAGCTTTCTTT. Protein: CASSLTSIAEAFF.

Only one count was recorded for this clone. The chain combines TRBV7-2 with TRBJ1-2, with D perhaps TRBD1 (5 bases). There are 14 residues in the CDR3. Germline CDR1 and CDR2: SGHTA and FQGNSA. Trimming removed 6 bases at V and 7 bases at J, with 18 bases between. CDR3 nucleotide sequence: TGTGCCAGCAGGTCGGATAGGGGAAAGGGTGGCTACACCTTC. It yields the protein CASRSDRGKGGYTF.

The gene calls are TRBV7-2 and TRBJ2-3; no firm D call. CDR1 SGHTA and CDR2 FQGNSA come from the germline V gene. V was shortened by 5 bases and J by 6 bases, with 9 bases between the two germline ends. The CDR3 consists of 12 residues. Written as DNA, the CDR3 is TGTGCCAGCAGCGCCTCGAGGGATACGCAGTATTTT. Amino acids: CASSASRDTQYF.

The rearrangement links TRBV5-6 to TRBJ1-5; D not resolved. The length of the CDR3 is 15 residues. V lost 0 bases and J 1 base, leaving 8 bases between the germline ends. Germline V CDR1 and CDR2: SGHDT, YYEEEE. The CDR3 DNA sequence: TGTGCCAGCAGCTTGGGGCAATTGAGCAATCAGCCCCAGCATTTT. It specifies CASSLGQLSNQPQHF.

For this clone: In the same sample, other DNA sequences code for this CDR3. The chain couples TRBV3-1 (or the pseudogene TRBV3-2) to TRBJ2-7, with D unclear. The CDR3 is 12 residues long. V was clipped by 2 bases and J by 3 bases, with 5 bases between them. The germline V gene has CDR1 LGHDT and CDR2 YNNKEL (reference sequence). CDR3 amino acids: CASSQSIYEQYF. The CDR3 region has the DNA TGTGCCAGCAGCCAATCTATCTACGAGCAGTACTTC.

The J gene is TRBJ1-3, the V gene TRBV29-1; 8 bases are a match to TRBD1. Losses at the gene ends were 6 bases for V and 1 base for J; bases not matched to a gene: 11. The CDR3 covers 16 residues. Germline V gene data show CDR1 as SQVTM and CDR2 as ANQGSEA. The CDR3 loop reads CSVRDRTLASGNTIYF. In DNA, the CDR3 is TGCAGCGTCCGGGACAGGACCCTAGCGTCTGGAAACACCATATATTTT.

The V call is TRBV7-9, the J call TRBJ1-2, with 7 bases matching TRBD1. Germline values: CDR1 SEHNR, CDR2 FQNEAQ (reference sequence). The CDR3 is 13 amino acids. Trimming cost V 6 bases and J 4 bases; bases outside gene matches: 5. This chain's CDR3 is CASSGQASYGYTF. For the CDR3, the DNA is TGTGCCAGCAGTGGACAGGCATCCTATGGCTACACCTTC.

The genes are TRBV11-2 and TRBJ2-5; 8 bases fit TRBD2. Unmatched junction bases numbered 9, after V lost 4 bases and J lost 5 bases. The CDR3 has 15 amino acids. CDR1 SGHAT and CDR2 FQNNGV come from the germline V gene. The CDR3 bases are TGTGCCAGCAGCTCTCTTAGCGGGGCTAGGGAGACCCAGTACTTC. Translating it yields CASSSLSGARETQYF.

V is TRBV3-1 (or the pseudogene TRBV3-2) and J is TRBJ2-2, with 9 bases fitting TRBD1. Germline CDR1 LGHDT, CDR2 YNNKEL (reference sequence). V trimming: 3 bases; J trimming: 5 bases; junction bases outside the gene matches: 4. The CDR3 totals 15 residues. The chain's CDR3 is CASSHRTGVTGELFF. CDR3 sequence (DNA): TGTGCCAGCAGCCACCGGACAGGGGTGACCGGGGAGCTGTTTTTT.

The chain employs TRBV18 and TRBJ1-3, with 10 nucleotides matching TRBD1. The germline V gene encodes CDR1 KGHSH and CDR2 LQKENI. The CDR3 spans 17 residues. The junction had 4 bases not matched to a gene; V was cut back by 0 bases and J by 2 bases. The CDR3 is CASSPPGQGRTGNTIYF. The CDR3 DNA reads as TGTGCCAGCTCACCACCGGGACAGGGGCGGACTGGAAACACCATATATTTT.

The CDR3 sequence is CASSTQGAGTEAFF. CDR3 nucleotides: TGTGCCAGCAGCACACAGGGGGCGGGAACTGAAGCTTTCTTT. This sequence joins TRBV6-2 or TRBV6-3 and TRBJ1-1; TRBD1 aligns across 9 bases. V dropped 6 bases and J dropped 5; count of bases not matched to a gene: 7. The CDR3 has 14 residues. The germline CDR1 and CDR2 sequences are MNHEY and SVGEGT.

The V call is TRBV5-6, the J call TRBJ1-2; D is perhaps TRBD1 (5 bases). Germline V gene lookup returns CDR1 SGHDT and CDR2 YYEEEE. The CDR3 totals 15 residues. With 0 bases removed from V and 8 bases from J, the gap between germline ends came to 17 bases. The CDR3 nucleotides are TGTGCCAGCAGCTTGGGGGCAGCAGGGTATCAGGGCTACACCTTC. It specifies CASSLGAAGYQGYTF.

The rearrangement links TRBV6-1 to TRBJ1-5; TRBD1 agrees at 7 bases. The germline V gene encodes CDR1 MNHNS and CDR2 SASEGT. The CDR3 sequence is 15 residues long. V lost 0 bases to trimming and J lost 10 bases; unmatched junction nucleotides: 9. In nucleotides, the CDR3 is TGTGCCAGCAGTGAAGCCCCAGGGGGATTGGAACCCCAGCATTTT. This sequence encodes CASSEAPGGLEPQHF.

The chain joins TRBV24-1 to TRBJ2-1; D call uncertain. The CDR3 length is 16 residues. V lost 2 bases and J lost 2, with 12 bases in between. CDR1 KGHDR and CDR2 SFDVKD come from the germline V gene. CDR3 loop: CATSDSNPAAYNEQFF. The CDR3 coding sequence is TGTGCCACCAGTGATTCTAACCCGGCGGCCTACAATGAGCAGTTCTTC.